This T cell receptor (beta chain) is drawn from a study of Ad26.COV2.S vaccination and SARS-CoV-2 variants. Study conclusions and caveats: While placebo recipients had lower spike-specific TCR breadth, vaccine recipients had more. Breadth measured for non-spike TCRs was similar across vaccine and placebo recipients.

J was trimmed by 8 bases and V by 3 bases; bases with no gene match: 4. The CDR3 has 15 residues. Looked up from germline, CDR1 is SGDLS and CDR2 is YYNGEE. Measured with immunoSEQ multiplex PCR; TCRdb has only the in-frame clones, and not every one. The table includes around 350,000 clones, about 91% detected once. Remarks on this clone: The antigen is not known.

This receptor was obtained from a human donor who had recovered from COVID-19. The chain carries TRBV9 and TRBJ2-1, with 14 bases aligning to TRBD2. The sequencing used peripheral blood, collected after recovery from COVID-19. This chain's CDR3 is CASSAGTSGGYEQFF. The CDR3 DNA reads as TGTGCCAGCAGCGCGGGGACTAGCGGGGGATATGAGCAGTTCTTC. The full variable domain, its missing parts supplied by reference TRBV9 and TRBJ2-1, is DSGVTQTPKHLITATGQRVTLRCSPRSGDLSVYWYQQSLDQGLQFLIQYYNGEERAKGNILERFSAQQFPDLHSELNLSSLELGDSALYFCASSAGTSGGYEQFFGPGTRLTVL.